The present TCR beta chain was sequenced within a study of low-dose radiotherapy and immunotherapy resistance in tumors. Study details: A total of 6.5 Gy was given to Cohort 1 as 0.5 Gy per fraction every 2 weeks.

A constant-region primer paired with the V-primer adapter amplified TCRs over approximately 19 PCR cycles. After the mRNA was isolated, it was amplified using in vitro transcription. TCRdb ran MiXCR on the reads and lists one entry per CDR3 protein. Of under 60,000 distinct CDR3 sequences in the sample, around a third are singletons; the top ten hold approximately 8.4%. This CDR3 comprises 13 residues. The V end was cut by 8 bases, the J end by 0 bases, with 11 bases between. Noted time point: after trial treatment. Treatment described: LDRT plus nivolumab, ipilimumab, low-dose cyclophosphamide and aspirin (RACIN trial). Patients who could take part had advanced solid tumors with no tumor-infiltrating lymphocytes.

This TCR was sampled from a male donor with rectosigmoid adenocarcinoma. V is TRBV5-3 and J is TRBJ1-2, with D uncertain. TRBV5-3 carries the ORF label, with uncertain function. Sequenced material: PBMCs, taken after low-dose radiotherapy plus immunotherapy. The CDR3, as DNA: TGTGCCAGCAGCAAGAACCCTAACTATGGCTACACCTTC. Protein sequence: CASSKNPNYGYTF.